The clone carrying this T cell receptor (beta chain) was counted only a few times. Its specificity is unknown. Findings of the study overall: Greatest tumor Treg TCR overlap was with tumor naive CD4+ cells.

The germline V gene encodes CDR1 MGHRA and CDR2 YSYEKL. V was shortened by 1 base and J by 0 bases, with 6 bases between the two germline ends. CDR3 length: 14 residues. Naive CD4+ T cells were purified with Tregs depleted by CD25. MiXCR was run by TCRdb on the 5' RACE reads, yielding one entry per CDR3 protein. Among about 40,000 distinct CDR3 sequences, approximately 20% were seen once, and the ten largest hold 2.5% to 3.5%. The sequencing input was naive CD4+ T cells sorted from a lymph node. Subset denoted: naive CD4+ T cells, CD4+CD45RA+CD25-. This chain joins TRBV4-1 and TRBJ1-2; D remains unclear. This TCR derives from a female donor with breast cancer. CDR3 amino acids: CASSQGQPNYGYTF. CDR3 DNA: TGCGCCAGCAGCCAAGGTCAGCCTAACTATGGCTACACCTTC.